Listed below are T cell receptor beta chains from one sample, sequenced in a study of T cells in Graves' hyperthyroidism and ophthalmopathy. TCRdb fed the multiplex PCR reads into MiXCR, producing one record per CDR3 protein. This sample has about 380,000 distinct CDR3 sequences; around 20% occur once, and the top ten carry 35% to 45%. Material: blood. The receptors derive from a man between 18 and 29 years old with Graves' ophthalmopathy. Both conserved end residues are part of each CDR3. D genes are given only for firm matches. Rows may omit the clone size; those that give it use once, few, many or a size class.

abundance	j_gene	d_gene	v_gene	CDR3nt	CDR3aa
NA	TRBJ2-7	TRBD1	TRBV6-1	TGTGCCAGCTTTGGGACAGGTGGGGCCTACGAGCAGTACTTC	CASFGTGGAYEQYF
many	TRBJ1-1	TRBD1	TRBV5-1	TGCGCCAGCAGCTTGATCGGGACAGGCACCATGAACACTGAAGCTTTCTTT	CASSLIGTGTMNTEAFF
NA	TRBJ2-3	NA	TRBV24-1	TGTGCCACCAGTGATTCTGAGGGGGGGGCCACAGATACGCAGTATTTT	CATSDSEGGATDTQYF
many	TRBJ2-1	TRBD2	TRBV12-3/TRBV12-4	TGTGCCAGCAGCAGACTAGCGGGGGCCCTAGGTGAGCAGTTCTTC	CASSRLAGALGEQFF
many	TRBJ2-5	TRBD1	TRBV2	TGTGCCAGCACGACAGGGAAGACCCAGTACTTC	CASTTGKTQYF
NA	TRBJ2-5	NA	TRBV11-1	TGTGCCAGCAGCTTAGAAGGCAGATTCCAAGAGACCCAGTACTTC	CASSLEGRFQETQYF
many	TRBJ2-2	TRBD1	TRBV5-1	TGCGCCAGCAGCAACCGACAGGGGCTCGACACCGGGGAGCTGTTTTTT	CASSNRQGLDTGELFF
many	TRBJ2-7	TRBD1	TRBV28	TGTGCCAGCCAGGGGCCGGGACAGGGGGTCTACGAGCAGTACTTC	CASQGPGQGVYEQYF
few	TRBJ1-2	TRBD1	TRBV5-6	TGTGCCAGCAGCACAAATAGGGACAGGGTATACTATGGCTACACCTTC	CASSTNRDRVYYGYTF
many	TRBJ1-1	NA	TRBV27	TGTGCCAGCAGTCGGCCGAACACTGAAGCTTTCTTT	CASSRPNTEAFF
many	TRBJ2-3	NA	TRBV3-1	TGTGCCAGCAGCCACGCCGACGGCACAGATACGCAGTATTTT	CASSHADGTDTQYF
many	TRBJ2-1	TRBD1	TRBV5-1	TGCGCCAGCAGCTTGGGTTCAGGGGGCTATGAGCAGTTCTTC	CASSLGSGGYEQFF
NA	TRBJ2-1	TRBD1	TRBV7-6	TGTGCCAGCAGCTTAGCGGGACAGGGGTACAATGAGCAGTTCTTC	CASSLAGQGYNEQFF
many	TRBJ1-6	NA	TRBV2	TGTGCCAGCAGTGTAGAAAGGGTCTATTCACCCCTCCACTTT	CASSVERVYSPLHF
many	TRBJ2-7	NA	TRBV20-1	TGCAGTGCCCAAGAAGGGTCCCGACACAGCGAAGGAGAGCAGTACTTC	CSAQEGSRHSEGEQYF
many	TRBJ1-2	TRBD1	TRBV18	TGTGCCAGCTCACCACCGTTAGGGGGCTTTGGCTACACCTTC	CASSPPLGGFGYTF
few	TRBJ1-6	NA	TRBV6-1	TGTGCCAGCAGTGACAGGGGAGGGAATTCACCCCTCCACTTT	CASSDRGGNSPLHF
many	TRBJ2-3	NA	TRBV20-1	TGCAGTGCTAGAGACCCGGAGGGAGATACGCAGTATTTT	CSARDPEGDTQYF
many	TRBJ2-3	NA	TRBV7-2	TGTGCCAGCACCCGGGGATTTCAAGCAGATACGCAGTATTTT	CASTRGFQADTQYF
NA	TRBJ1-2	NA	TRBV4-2	TGTGCCAGCAGCCAAGAACGAAATTTAAACTATGGCTACACCTTC	CASSQERNLNYGYTF
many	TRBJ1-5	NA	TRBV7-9	TGTGCCAGCAGCTTAGGTTCCGGCCAGCCCCAGCATTTT	CASSLGSGQPQHF
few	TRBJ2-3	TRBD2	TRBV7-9	TGTGCCAGCAGTCGGGACTCTAGCGGGGGTAGCGCAGATACGCAGTATTTT	CASSRDSSGGSADTQYF
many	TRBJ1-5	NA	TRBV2	TGTGCCAGCAGGAGCAGCAATCAGCCCCAGCATTTT	CASRSSNQPQHF
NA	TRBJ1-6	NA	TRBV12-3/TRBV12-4	TGTGCCAGCAGTGTGGGCAGGTCCTATTCACCCCTCCACTTT	CASSVGRSYSPLHF
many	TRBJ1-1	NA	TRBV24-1	TGTGCCACCAGTGATGAAGGACAAGCTTTCTTT	CATSDEGQAFF
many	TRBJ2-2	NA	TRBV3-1	TGTGCCAGCAGCCAAGCCACCGGGGAGCTGTTTTTT	CASSQATGELFF
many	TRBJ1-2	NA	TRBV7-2	TGTGCCAGCAGCTTAACGGTGAACTATGGCTACACCTTC	CASSLTVNYGYTF
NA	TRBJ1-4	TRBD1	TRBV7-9	TGTGCCAGCAGCTCAACAGGGGGGGATGAAAAACTGTTTTTT	CASSSTGGDEKLFF
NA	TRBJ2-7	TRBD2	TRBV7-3	TGTGCCAGCAGATCCTCGGCTCTAGCGGTCGTCACCTACGAGCAGTACTTC	CASRSSALAVVTYEQYF
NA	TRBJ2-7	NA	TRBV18	TGTGCCAGCTCACCGGGCAGGAGTGCCTACGAGCAGTACTTC	CASSPGRSAYEQYF
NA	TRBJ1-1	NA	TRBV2	TGTGCCAGGGCAGCTCGGGACGGGGGGCTTGAAGCTTTCTTT	CARAARDGGLEAFF
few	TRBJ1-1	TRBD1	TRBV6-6	TGTGCCAGCAGTTACGGACAGGGAACTTTCTTT	CASSYGQGTFF
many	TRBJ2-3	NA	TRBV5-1	TGCGCCAGCAGCAATACGGTGGCAGATACGCAGTATTTT	CASSNTVADTQYF
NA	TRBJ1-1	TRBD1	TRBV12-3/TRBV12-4	TGTGCCAGCAGCCGACAGGGGGCTAGTACCACTGAAGCTTTCTTT	CASSRQGASTTEAFF
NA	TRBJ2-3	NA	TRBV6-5	TGTGCCAGCAGTTACGGGCTAGTTGACGGTGCGCAGTATTTT	CASSYGLVDGAQYF
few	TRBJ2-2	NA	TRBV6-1	TGTGCCAGCAGCCCCCCGGGGGAGGCCGGGGAGCTGTTTTTT	CASSPPGEAGELFF
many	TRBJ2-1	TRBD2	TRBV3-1	TGTGCCAGCAGCCGGACTAGCGGGGGATACTACAATGAGCAGTTCTTC	CASSRTSGGYYNEQFF
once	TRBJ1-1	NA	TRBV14	TGTGCCAGCAGCCGAGGGGGGAACGCTTTCTTT	CASSRGGNAFF
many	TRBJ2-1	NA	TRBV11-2	TGTGCCAGCAGCTTAAATTGGGGGCCCCCCTCCTACAATGAGCAGTTCTTC	CASSLNWGPPSYNEQFF
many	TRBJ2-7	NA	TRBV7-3	TGTGCCAGCAGTTTTGGGCCCAATTACGAGCAGTACTTC	CASSFGPNYEQYF
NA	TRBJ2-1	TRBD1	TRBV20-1	TGCAGTGCAAAGGGACAGAGCTCCTACAATGAGCAGTTCTTC	CSAKGQSSYNEQFF
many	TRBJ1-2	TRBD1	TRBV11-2	TGTGCCAGCAGCTTAGGGGGACAGGGTGTAATTGGCTACACCTTC	CASSLGGQGVIGYTF
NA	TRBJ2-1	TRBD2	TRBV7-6	TGTGCCAGCAGCTTAGGGGCGGGGGGGTACGATGAGCAGTTCTTC	CASSLGAGGYDEQFF
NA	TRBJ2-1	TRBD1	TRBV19	TGTGCCAGTAGTATTATGGGACAGGGGTTGGATGAGCAGTTCTTC	CASSIMGQGLDEQFF